Presented here are 14 T cell receptor beta chains from one specimen sequenced in a study of T-cell memory formation after mild COVID-19. Each CDR3 protein is one row after TCRdb ran MiXCR on the 5' RACE reads. In the table there are 400,000 to 450,000 distinct CDR3 sequences, 18% of which are singletons. Sequenced material: PBMCs or a T cell subset sorted from them (not recorded which). The receptor set was obtained from a man between 18 and 29 years old who had mild COVID-19 (a few samples of this study predate the infection). Cell type and time point are not known.

The sample holds a few counts of this clonotype. The rearrangement joins TRBV9 to TRBJ2-1; D may be TRBD2 (6 bases). V was pared by 0 bases and J by 3 bases, with 7 bases between. In germline, CDR1 is SGDLS, CDR2 YYNGEE. CDR3 length: 14 amino acids. This chain's CDR3 is CASSVGRGYNEQFF. CDR3 bases: TGTGCCAGCAGCGTAGGGCGGGGCTACAATGAGCAGTTCTTC.

This clonotype has a handful of counts. This chain connects TRBV11-3 to TRBJ2-7; 8 positions agree with TRBD2. V dropped 2 bases and J dropped 5; count of bases not matched to a gene: 5. The germline CDR1 and CDR2 sequences are SGHNT and YENEEA. CDR3 length: 14 amino acids. CDR3 nucleotide sequence: TGTGCCAGCAGCTTAAGCGGGGGAAACGACGAGCAGTACTTC. Translating gives CASSLSGGNDEQYF.

There are a few counts of this clonotype. The chain joins TRBV11-2 to TRBJ2-1; 10 bases agree with TRBD2. Trimming cost V 3 bases and J 9 bases; bases outside gene matches: 11. Germline CDR1 SGHAT, CDR2 FQNNGV. This CDR3 comprises 16 residues. The DNA of the CDR3 is TGTGCCAGCAGCTTTTCCGCTAGCGGGGGTGGGAGTGAGCAGTTCTTC. This codes for CASSFSASGGGSEQFF.

This clonotype appeared a few times. The J gene is TRBJ2-2, the V gene TRBV6-2 or TRBV6-3; a possible D gene is TRBD1 (5 bases). The CDR3 runs 12 residues. Germline-derived CDR1 and CDR2 are MNHEY and SVGEGT. V lost 8 bases and J 8 bases, leaving 12 bases between the germline ends. CDR3 residues: CASGHRTGELFF. The CDR3 DNA sequence: TGTGCCAGCGGACACCGGACAGGGGAGCTGTTTTTT.

This chain's CDR3 is CASSYSFGLLNTEAFF. The CDR3 DNA follows: TGTGCCAGCAGTTACTCGTTCGGGCTCCTGAACACTGAAGCTTTCTTT. This chain links TRBV6-5 with TRBJ1-1; D call uncertain. The V gene's germline CDR1 is MNHEY and CDR2 SVGAGI. Deletions cut 0 bases from V and 0 bases from J, with 11 bases between. This CDR3 spans 16 amino acids.

The gene calls are TRBV4-2 and TRBJ2-3, with 7 bases lining up with TRBD2. The CDR3 has 14 residues. CDR1 LGHNA and CDR2 YNFKEQ come from the germline V gene. V lost 4 bases and J lost 2; bases outside the gene matches: 3. CDR3 nucleotide sequence: TGTGCCAGCAGCCCGACTAGCCCCACAGATACGCAGTATTTT. Its protein product is CASSPTSPTDTQYF.

A few counts support this clonotype. This chain links TRBV9 with TRBJ1-2; tentative D call: TRBD1 (5 bases). CDR1 and CDR2 from the germline V gene are SGDLS and YYNGEE. V was trimmed by 0 bases and J by 7 bases, leaving 10 bases between them. This CDR3 is built from 13 residues. The CDR3, as DNA: TGTGCCAGCAGCGTAGGGGGGGGACGTGGCTACACCTTC. Translation: CASSVGGGRGYTF.

This clonotype appeared a few times. The chain is built from TRBV7-8 and TRBJ2-1; 12 bases are a match to TRBD2. CDR3 length equals 16 residues. The junction had 6 bases not matched to a gene; V was cut back by 5 bases and J by 4 bases. Germline CDR1 and CDR2: SGHVS and FQNEAQ. This CDR3 reads CASSPPTSGGYNEQFF. For the CDR3, the DNA is TGTGCCAGCAGCCCGCCGACTAGCGGGGGTTACAATGAGCAGTTCTTC.

This clonotype was seen many times. The V call is TRBV7-2, the J call TRBJ2-7, with no clear D. Germline V gene sequence: CDR1 SGHTA, CDR2 FQGNSA. The CDR3 spans 13 residues. V lost 3 bases to trimming and J lost 5 bases, with 11 bases between them. The CDR3 DNA sequence: TGTGCCAGCAGCTTCTGGCCCGGCCACGAGCAGTACGTC. Residues: CASSFWPGHEQYV.

CDR3 bases: TGCGCCAGCAGCCAAGAGGGCTGGGGGGGGAGCACAGATACGCAGTATTTT. It yields the protein CASSQEGWGGSTDTQYF. The genes are TRBV4-1 and TRBJ2-3; 7 bases align to TRBD2. V was clipped by 0 bases and J by 0 bases; unmatched bases: 6. Looked up from germline, CDR1 is MGHRA and CDR2 is YSYEKL. This CDR3 spans 17 amino acids.

The chain has TRBV9 and TRBJ1-1; weak D call: TRBD1 (5 bases). This CDR3 is 17 amino acids long. Germline loops: CDR1 SGDLS, CDR2 YYNGEE. Trimming cost V 0 bases and J 1 base, with 16 bases left between them. In DNA, the CDR3 is TGTGCCAGCAGCGTAGGGTCAGCGACAGTTCGGAACACTGAAGCTTTCTTT. Its protein product is CASSVGSATVRNTEAFF.

The chain carries TRBV5-4 and TRBJ2-1, with TRBD2 matching over 10 bases. Germline loops: CDR1 SGHNT, CDR2 YYREEE (reference sequence). The CDR3 consists of 15 residues. V lost 4 bases, J lost 7 bases, and 8 bases stayed unmatched. For the CDR3, the DNA is TGTGCCAGCAGCCCGTGGGTTAGCGGGGGGAATGAGCAGTTCTTC. Protein: CASSPWVSGGNEQFF.

Only a few counts were recorded for this clonotype. The chain has TRBV6-2 or TRBV6-3 and TRBJ1-1, with D maybe TRBD1 (5 bases). In germline, CDR1 is MNHEY, CDR2 SVGEGT. V lost 7 bases and J lost 0, with 9 bases in between. The CDR3 runs to 13 residues. The CDR3 region is CASMGRMNTEAFF. As DNA, the CDR3 is TGTGCCAGCATGGGGCGGATGAACACTGAAGCTTTCTTT.

The genes are TRBV7-2 and TRBJ2-7; the match to TRBD1 covers 10 bases. There are 15 residues in the CDR3. Trimming at V came to 5 bases and at J to 6 bases, leaving 10 bases not matched to a gene. CDR1 and CDR2 from the germline V gene are SGHTA and FQGNSA. CDR3 amino acids: CASSKPGQGIGEQYF. CDR3 bases: TGTGCCAGCAGCAAACCGGGACAGGGGATCGGCGAGCAGTACTTC.